This paragraph covers one T cell receptor beta chain sequence. The antigen is undetermined. This entry comes from a study of a mutant IDH1 vaccine in newly diagnosed glioma. Overall study: Beforehand, treatment had been radiotherapy, temozolomide, or both; the majority received both.

Looked up from germline, CDR1 is MDHEN and CDR2 is SYDVKM. The CDR3 is 15 residues long. Trimming at V came to 6 bases and at J to 4 bases, leaving 5 bases not matched to a gene. Sequencing used immunoSEQ multiplex PCR; TCRdb keeps in-frame clones, though not all of them. The data hold around 100,000 clones, with roughly 88% observed a single time. The time point is: week 11, during vaccination. Each dose delivered 300 ug of mutant IDH1 20-mer peptide subcutaneously with imiquimod. V and J are TRBV28 and TRBJ2-2, with TRBD1 identical over 10 bases. The clonotype originates from a woman aged 45 to 65 with glioma. The input for sequencing was PBMCs, taken from a glioma patient whose treatment included an IDH1 peptide vaccine. This CDR3 reads CASRPGTGATGELFF. CDR3 DNA: TGTGCCAGCAGACCTGGGACAGGGGCCACCGGGGAGCTGTTTTTT.